Listed below are T cell receptor beta chains from one sample, sequenced in a study of CD8+ T cells in alopecia areata. Sequencing used immunoSEQ multiplex PCR; TCRdb keeps in-frame clones, though not all of them. The sample has approximately 170,000 clones; 55% to 70% are singletons. This specimen was CD4+ T cells sorted from blood, taken at week 4, from a patient treated with tofacitinib. Source of these receptors: a human donor with alopecia areata. Both conserved end residues are part of each CDR3. Each record gives: clone size, J gene, V gene, D gene, CDR3 protein, CDR3 DNA. A D gene is named only where the DNA matches it firmly. Size is stated for part of the rows, as once, few or many counts, or as a class when the clone is expanded.

>NA|TRBJ2-1|TRBV7-9|NA
CASSQERIFGVNEQFF
TGTGCCAGCAGCCAGGAAAGGATATTCGGTGTGAATGAGCAGTTCTTC
>NA|TRBJ2-1|TRBV30|TRBD1
CAWRGDRGNEQFF
TGTGCCTGGAGAGGGGACAGGGGAAATGAGCAGTTCTTC
>few|TRBJ2-5|TRBV29-1|TRBD1
CSVEYRTGETQYF
TGCAGCGTCGAATACCGGACAGGGGAGACCCAGTACTTC
>NA|TRBJ1-2|TRBV7-9|NA
CASSRAGGALSYTF
TGTGCCAGCAGCCGAGCTGGGGGGGCGCTTAGCTACACCTTC
>NA|TRBJ2-1|TRBV4-1|NA
CASSQAGANYNEQFF
TGCGCCAGCAGCCAAGCAGGGGCCAACTACAATGAGCAGTTCTTC
>few|TRBJ1-1|TRBV18|NA
CASSPRSGPNTEAFF
TGTGCCAGCTCACCACGTAGTGGGCCAAACACTGAAGCTTTCTTT
>few|TRBJ2-3|TRBV7-9|NA
CASNQHQSPTDTQYF
TGTGCCAGCAACCAACACCAATCCCCCACAGATACGCAGTATTTT
>few|TRBJ2-1|TRBV2|NA
CASSEDWEQFF
TGTGCCAGCAGTGAAGACTGGGAGCAGTTCTTC
>NA|TRBJ2-5|TRBV5-8|NA
CASSLAGYETQYF
TGTGCCAGCAGCTTGGCCGGCTACGAGACCCAGTACTTC
>NA|TRBJ2-5|TRBV7-9|NA
CASTPGQTQETQYF
TGTGCCAGCACCCCAGGACAAACCCAAGAGACCCAGTACTTC
>NA|TRBJ1-2|TRBV7-2|NA
CASSLILGGGYTF
TGTGCCAGCAGCTTAATTTTAGGGGGAGGCTACACCTTC
>NA|TRBJ2-7|TRBV18|TRBD1
CASSLAGTGGLSYEQYF
TGTGCCAGCTCACTCGCAGGGACAGGGGGCCTCTCCTACGAGCAGTACTTC
>NA|TRBJ1-4|TRBV9|TRBD1
CASSATQGGNEKLFF
TGTGCCAGCAGCGCCACACAGGGGGGTAATGAAAAACTGTTTTTT
>few|TRBJ2-3|TRBV11-2|NA
CASSLRVDTQYF
TGTGCCAGCAGCCTCAGGGTCGATACGCAGTATTTT
>few|TRBJ1-1|TRBV7-9|TRBD1
CASSFSGGPRAEAFF
TGTGCCAGCAGCTTTTCAGGGGGTCCCCGGGCTGAAGCTTTCTTT
>NA|TRBJ1-1|TRBV29-1|NA
CSVTRNTEAFF
TGCAGCGTGACGAGGAACACTGAAGCTTTCTTT
>once|TRBJ2-5|TRBV20-1|NA
CSASSAETQYF
TGCAGTGCTTCTAGCGCGGAGACCCAGTACTTC
>NA|TRBJ2-4|TRBV30|NA
CAWDGRVAKNIQYF
TGTGCCTGGGACGGGCGGGTAGCCAAAAACATTCAGTACTTC
>NA|TRBJ1-5|TRBV10-3|NA
CATRPAGYNQPQHF
TGTGCCACCCGGCCCGCCGGATACAATCAGCCCCAGCATTTT